Listed below are T cell receptor beta chains from one sample, sequenced in a study of Ad26.COV2.S vaccination and SARS-CoV-2 variants. The repertoire was sequenced with immunoSEQ multiplex PCR; TCRdb's copy has only in-frame clones and lacks some. The table shows over 300,000 clones, with roughly 85% occurring only once. Source: peripheral blood, taken in a trial of Ad26.COV2.S vaccine versus placebo. The receptor set was obtained from a person between 18 and 59 years old who received the Ad26.COV2.S COVID-19 vaccine or a placebo. CDR3s include the opening cysteine and the closing phenylalanine or tryptophan. The order of the fields is V gene, J gene, clone size, D gene, CDR3 protein, CDR3 DNA. D genes are given only for firm matches. Size tells how often a clone was seen (once, few, many) or the class of an expanded clone, and some rows leave it out.

V: TRBV24-1; J: TRBJ2-3; size: -; D: -; CDR3: CAAQGVGPTDTQYF; DNA: TGTGCCGCCCAGGGAGTGGGACCCACAGATACGCAGTATTTT
V: TRBV4-1; J: TRBJ2-7; size: few; D: -; CDR3: CASSQEIGAAYEQYF; DNA: TGCGCCAGCAGCCAAGAAATAGGGGCAGCCTACGAGCAGTACTTC
V: TRBV5-1; J: TRBJ1-1; size: -; D: -; CDR3: CASSTGRMNTEAFF; DNA: TGCGCCAGCAGCACCGGACGGATGAACACTGAAGCTTTCTTT
V: TRBV5-6; J: TRBJ2-5; size: -; D: -; CDR3: CASSLASKGTQYF; DNA: TGTGCCAGCAGCTTGGCCTCCAAGGGGACCCAGTACTTC
V: TRBV18; J: TRBJ1-1; size: few; D: TRBD1; CDR3: CASSPGGGITEAFF; DNA: TGTGCCAGCTCTCCAGGGGGGGGAATTACTGAAGCTTTCTTT
V: TRBV2; J: TRBJ2-7; size: -; D: TRBD2; CDR3: CATRTSGNTYEQYF; DNA: TGTGCCACCCGGACTAGCGGGAATACCTACGAGCAGTACTTC
V: TRBV24-1; J: TRBJ2-5; size: -; D: -; CDR3: CATSDFMGGRETQYF; DNA: TGTGCCACCAGTGATTTTATGGGGGGCCGGGAGACCCAGTACTTC
V: TRBV27; J: TRBJ1-2; size: -; D: TRBD1; CDR3: CASSLSGGQGAMSVYGYTF; DNA: TGTGCCAGCAGTTTATCGGGAGGCCAGGGGGCTATGAGCGTCTATGGCTACACCTTC
V: TRBV7-9; J: TRBJ1-4; size: -; D: -; CDR3: CASSLSGDEKLFF; DNA: TGTGCCAGCAGCCTCTCTGGGGACGAAAAACTGTTTTTT
V: TRBV18; J: TRBJ2-7; size: -; D: TRBD1; CDR3: CASSPLTGGPYEQYF; DNA: TGTGCCAGCTCACCACTGACAGGGGGACCCTACGAGCAGTACTTC
V: TRBV27; J: TRBJ2-5; size: -; D: TRBD1; CDR3: CASSYSGGVETQYF; DNA: TGTGCCAGCAGTTACTCAGGGGGCGTGGAGACCCAGTACTTC
V: TRBV27; J: TRBJ1-2; size: -; D: -; CDR3: CASSFIPAGRYRNYGYTF; DNA: TGTGCCAGCAGTTTCATCCCAGCAGGGCGGTATCGGAACTATGGCTACACCTTC
V: TRBV19; J: TRBJ2-2; size: few; D: -; CDR3: CASSIEGGATGELFF; DNA: TGTGCCAGTAGTATAGAGGGCGGGGCCACCGGGGAGCTGTTTTTT
V: TRBV13; J: TRBJ2-6; size: -; D: -; CDR3: CASSLGLFAAAFSGANVLTF; DNA: TGTGCCAGCAGCTTAGGCCTCTTCGCAGCAGCCTTCTCTGGGGCCAACGTCCTGACTTTC
V: TRBV6-5; J: TRBJ2-7; size: -; D: -; CDR3: CASKTPSYEQYF; DNA: TGTGCCAGCAAAACTCCTTCCTACGAGCAGTACTTC
V: TRBV5-8; J: TRBJ2-5; size: -; D: -; CDR3: CASSSRAGGQGETQYF; DNA: TGTGCCAGCAGCTCGCGGGCGGGTGGGCAAGGAGAGACCCAGTACTTC
V: TRBV19; J: TRBJ1-3; size: -; D: -; CDR3: CASSRGETGNTIYF; DNA: TGTGCCAGTAGTAGAGGGGAGACTGGAAACACCATATATTTT
V: TRBV6-5; J: TRBJ1-1; size: -; D: -; CDR3: CASSYTTANTEAFF; DNA: TGTGCCAGCAGTTACACGACGGCGAACACTGAAGCTTTCTTT
V: TRBV9; J: TRBJ2-1; size: -; D: -; CDR3: CASSVGGKTYNEQFF; DNA: TGTGCCAGCAGCGTAGGGGGCAAGACCTACAATGAGCAGTTCTTC
V: TRBV4-3; J: TRBJ1-2; size: -; D: -; CDR3: CASSGGHGIYGYTF; DNA: TGCGCCAGCAGCGGAGGCCATGGGATCTATGGCTACACCTTC
V: TRBV18; J: TRBJ1-1; size: -; D: -; CDR3: CASSPSLEAFF; DNA: TGTGCCAGCTCACCAAGCCTAGAAGCTTTCTTT
V: TRBV14; J: TRBJ1-1; size: -; D: -; CDR3: CASSPLRFPVLEAFF; DNA: TGTGCCAGCAGCCCACTTAGATTTCCAGTGTTAGAAGCTTTCTTT
V: TRBV14; J: TRBJ1-1; size: -; D: -; CDR3: CASSQDTNTEAFF; DNA: TGTGCCAGCAGCCAAGATACGAACACTGAAGCTTTCTTT
V: TRBV12-3/TRBV12-4; J: TRBJ2-3; size: once; D: -; CDR3: CASSLGGSDTQYF; DNA: TGTGCCAGCAGTTTAGGGGGTTCAGATACGCAGTATTTT
V: TRBV7-9; J: TRBJ2-1; size: -; D: -; CDR3: CASSLYTLGDEQFF; DNA: TGTGCCAGCAGCTTATATACGCTAGGGGATGAGCAGTTCTTC
V: TRBV6-4; J: TRBJ2-2; size: -; D: -; CDR3: CASSGTKAGELFF; DNA: TGTGCCAGCAGTGGGACTAAGGCCGGGGAGCTGTTTTTT
V: TRBV2; J: TRBJ1-2; size: -; D: TRBD1; CDR3: CASSADREGGYTF; DNA: TGTGCCAGCAGCGCAGACAGGGAGGGTGGCTACACCTTC
V: TRBV3-1/TRBV3-2; J: TRBJ1-2; size: once; D: -; CDR3: CASSQATGNYGYTF; DNA: TGTGCCAGCAGCCAAGCGACAGGAAACTATGGCTACACCTTC
V: TRBV4-2; J: TRBJ2-5; size: -; D: TRBD2; CDR3: CASSRAGGQETQYF; DNA: TGTGCCAGCAGCCGAGCGGGGGGGCAAGAGACCCAGTACTTC
V: TRBV29-1; J: TRBJ1-1; size: -; D: -; CDR3: CSVGTANTEAFF; DNA: TGCAGCGTTGGGACGGCGAACACTGAAGCTTTCTTT
V: TRBV30; J: TRBJ2-6; size: -; D: -; CDR3: CAWSVMGSGANVLTF; DNA: TGTGCCTGGAGTGTAATGGGATCTGGGGCCAACGTCCTGACTTTC
V: TRBV10-2; J: TRBJ2-7; size: -; D: TRBD1; CDR3: CASSDLILDRGREQYF; DNA: TGCGCCAGCAGTGATCTTATTTTGGACAGGGGGCGCGAGCAGTACTTC
V: TRBV6-5; J: TRBJ1-2; size: -; D: -; CDR3: CASSLTGRGGYTF; DNA: TGTGCCAGCAGCCTTACAGGGAGGGGTGGCTACACCTTC
V: TRBV18; J: TRBJ1-2; size: once; D: TRBD1; CDR3: CASSLDRGLVNYGYTF; DNA: TGTGCCAGCTCCCTGGACAGGGGGCTAGTTAACTATGGCTACACCTTC
V: TRBV18; J: TRBJ1-3; size: -; D: -; CDR3: CASSPQGAGNTIYF; DNA: TGTGCCAGCTCACCCCAGGGAGCTGGAAACACCATATATTTT
V: TRBV6-5; J: TRBJ1-2; size: -; D: -; CDR3: CASRSGSYGYTF; DNA: TGTGCCAGCAGGTCCGGTTCCTATGGCTACACCTTC
V: TRBV6-5; J: TRBJ2-2; size: -; D: TRBD1; CDR3: CASSTDRAVIGELFF; DNA: TGTGCCAGCAGCACCGACAGGGCGGTGATCGGGGAGCTGTTTTTT
V: TRBV24-1; J: TRBJ2-7; size: -; D: -; CDR3: CATSDLLGQQYF; DNA: TGTGCCACCAGTGATTTGTTGGGGCAGCAGTACTTC
V: TRBV6-5; J: TRBJ2-1; size: -; D: TRBD2; CDR3: CASSPRGGLNEQFF; DNA: TGTGCCAGCAGTCCCCGGGGGGGCCTTAATGAGCAGTTCTTC
V: TRBV30; J: TRBJ1-6; size: -; D: -; CDR3: CAWSLNSPLHF; DNA: TGTGCCTGGAGTCTGAATTCACCCCTCCACTTT
V: TRBV11-2; J: TRBJ1-2; size: few; D: -; CDR3: CASSLTVFYGYTF; DNA: TGTGCCAGCAGTTTAACAGTGTTCTATGGCTACACCTTC
V: TRBV7-9; J: TRBJ2-1; size: -; D: -; CDR3: CASSSEPSRFF; DNA: TGTGCCAGCAGCTCAGAACCCTCCCGGTTCTTC
V: TRBV19; J: TRBJ1-1; size: -; D: -; CDR3: CASALGLGAFF; DNA: TGTGCCAGCGCCCTAGGGCTCGGAGCTTTCTTT
V: TRBV7-8; J: TRBJ1-1; size: -; D: -; CDR3: CASSSYHREDTEAFF; DNA: TGTGCCAGCAGCTCCTACCACAGGGAGGACACTGAAGCTTTCTTT
V: TRBV21-1; J: TRBJ2-2; size: -; D: -; CDR3: CASSKGLRPSGTRISGELFF; DNA: TGTGCCAGCAGCAAAGGTCTCAGGCCGAGCGGGACTAGGATATCCGGGGAGCTGTTTTTT